The next 8 T cell receptor beta chains were all read from a single sample in a study of blood T cell repertoires in COVID-19. Produced via immunoSEQ multiplex PCR; TCRdb's table is partial and in-frame only. The sample consists of around 200,000 clones, 86% of them appearing once. Sequencing was performed on PBMCs or T cells enriched from blood (not recorded which). The source of these receptors is a man aged 35 to 55 with acute COVID-19.

This chain uses TRBV18 with TRBJ1-1, with TRBD1 matching over 9 bases. The CDR3 runs 15 residues. Trimming cost V 6 bases and J 5 bases; bases outside gene matches: 10. Germline V gives CDR1 KGHSH, CDR2 LQKENI. The CDR3 loop reads CASSQWTGDGTEAFF. CDR3 nucleotide sequence: TGTGCCAGCTCTCAATGGACAGGGGATGGTACTGAAGCTTTCTTT.

CDR3 nucleotide sequence: TGTGCCAGCAGTTTCACGGGGGACAACTATGGCTACACCTTC. Protein: CASSFTGDNYGYTF. The genes are TRBV28 and TRBJ1-2, with a weak D call TRBD1 (5 bases). Per germline, CDR1 MDHEN and CDR2 SYDVKM. V lost 3 bases and J 2 bases, leaving 10 bases between the germline ends. The CDR3 has 14 residues.

The chain is built from TRBV5-4 and TRBJ2-1; 7 bases map to TRBD2. Trimming removed 3 bases from V and 6 bases from J; junction bases left unmatched: 0. Germline-derived CDR1 and CDR2 are SGHNT and YYREEE (reference sequence). This CDR3 has 12 amino acids. CDR3 amino acids: CASSWGGNEQFF. The CDR3 nucleotides read TGTGCCAGCAGCTGGGGGGGCAATGAGCAGTTCTTC.

This chain uses TRBV9 with TRBJ2-1; a weak D match, TRBD2 (6 bases). CDR1 and CDR2 (germline): SGDLS, YYNGEE. Trimming took off 0 bases at V and 4 bases at J, with 11 bases between the two ends. CDR3 size: 15 residues. CDR3: CASSVGLALYNEQFF. The CDR3 DNA sequence: TGTGCCAGCAGCGTAGGTCTAGCGCTGTACAATGAGCAGTTCTTC.

The chain carries TRBV7-2 and TRBJ2-7, with D possibly TRBD1 on 5 matching bases. V lost 2 bases and J lost 3, with 14 bases in between. Germline V gene data show CDR1 as SGHTA and CDR2 as FQGNSA. This CDR3 has 15 amino acids. The CDR3 nucleotides are TGTGCCAGCAGCTTAACTCAGTGGCAGGGCTACGAGCAGTACTTC. Translated, it gives CASSLTQWQGYEQYF.

V and J are TRBV9 and TRBJ2-7, with 7 bases that match TRBD1. CDR3 length: 15 residues. V lost 4 bases to trimming and J lost 3 bases; unmatched junction nucleotides: 10. In germline, CDR1 is SGDLS, CDR2 YYNGEE. The chain's CDR3 is CASSHRAGTDYEQYF. The DNA of the CDR3 is TGTGCCAGCAGCCATCGCGCCGGGACAGACTACGAGCAGTACTTC.

This clone appeared many times. The chain recombines TRBV7-6 with TRBJ2-7; 7 bases are shared with TRBD1. The CDR3 contains 13 residues. V dropped 3 bases and J dropped 5; count of bases not matched to a gene: 4. CDR1 is SGHVS, CDR2 FNYEAQ, per germline. For the CDR3, the DNA is TGTGCCAGCAGCTTGAACAGGGGACACGAGCAGTACTTC. This sequence encodes CASSLNRGHEQYF. Looking up the rest from reference TRBV7-6 and TRBJ2-7 gives the full variable domain: GAGVSQSPRYKVTKRGQDVALRCDPISGHVSLYWYRQALGQGPEFLTYFNYEAQQDKSGLPNDRFSAERPEGSISTLTIQRTEQRDSAMYRCASSLNRGHEQYFGPGTRLTVT.

CDR3 in amino acids: CASSIRQMSSGNTIYF. Here the CDR3 DNA reads TGTGCCAGCAGTATACGACAGATGAGCTCTGGAAACACCATATATTTT. V usage is TRBV28 and J usage is TRBJ1-3, with D possibly TRBD1 on 5 matching bases. The CDR3 loop spans 16 amino acids. The germline gives CDR1 MDHEN, CDR2 SYDVKM. V lost 5 bases, J lost 0 bases, and 14 bases lay in between.